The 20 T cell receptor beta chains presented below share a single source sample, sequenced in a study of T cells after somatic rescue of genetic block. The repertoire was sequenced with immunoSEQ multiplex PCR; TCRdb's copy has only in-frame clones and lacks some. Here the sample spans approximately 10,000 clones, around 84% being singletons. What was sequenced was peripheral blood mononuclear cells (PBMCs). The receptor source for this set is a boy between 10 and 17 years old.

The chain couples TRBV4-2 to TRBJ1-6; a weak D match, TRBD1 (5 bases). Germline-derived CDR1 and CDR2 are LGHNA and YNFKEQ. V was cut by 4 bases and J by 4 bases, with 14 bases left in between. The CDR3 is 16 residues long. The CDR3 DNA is TGTGCCAGCAGCCTTTCGGGACTGCTATATAATTCACCCCTCCACTTT. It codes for CASSLSGLLYNSPLHF.

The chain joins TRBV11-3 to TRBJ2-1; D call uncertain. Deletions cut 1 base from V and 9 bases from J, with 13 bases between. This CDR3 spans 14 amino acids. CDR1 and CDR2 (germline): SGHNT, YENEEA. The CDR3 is CASSLVGGLAEQFF. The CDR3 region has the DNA TGTGCCAGCAGCTTAGTGGGCGGTTTGGCTGAGCAGTTCTTC.

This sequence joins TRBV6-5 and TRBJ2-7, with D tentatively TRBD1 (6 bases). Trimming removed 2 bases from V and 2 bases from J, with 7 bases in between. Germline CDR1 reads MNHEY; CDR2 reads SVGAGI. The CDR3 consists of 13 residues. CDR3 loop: CASSYGQTYEQYF. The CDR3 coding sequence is TGTGCCAGCAGTTACGGACAGACCTACGAGCAGTACTTC.

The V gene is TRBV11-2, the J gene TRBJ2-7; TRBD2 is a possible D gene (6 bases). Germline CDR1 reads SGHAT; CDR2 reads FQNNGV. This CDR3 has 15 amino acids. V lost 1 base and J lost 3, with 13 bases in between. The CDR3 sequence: CASSLGWGDDYEQYF. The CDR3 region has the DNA TGTGCCAGCAGCTTAGGTTGGGGGGATGACTACGAGCAGTACTTC.

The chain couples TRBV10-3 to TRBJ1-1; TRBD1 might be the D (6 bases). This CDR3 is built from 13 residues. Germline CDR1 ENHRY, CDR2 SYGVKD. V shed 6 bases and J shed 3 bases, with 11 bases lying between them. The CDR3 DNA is TGTGCCATCAGGGGTCCAGGGGACACTGAAGCTTTCTTT. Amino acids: CAIRGPGDTEAFF.

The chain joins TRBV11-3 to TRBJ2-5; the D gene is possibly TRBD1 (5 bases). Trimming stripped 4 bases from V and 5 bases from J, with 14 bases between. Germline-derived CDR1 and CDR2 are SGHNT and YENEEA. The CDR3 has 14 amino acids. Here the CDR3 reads CASSYGQGGETQYF. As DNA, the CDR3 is TGTGCCAGCAGCTATGGGCAGGGTGGGGAGACCCAGTACTTC.

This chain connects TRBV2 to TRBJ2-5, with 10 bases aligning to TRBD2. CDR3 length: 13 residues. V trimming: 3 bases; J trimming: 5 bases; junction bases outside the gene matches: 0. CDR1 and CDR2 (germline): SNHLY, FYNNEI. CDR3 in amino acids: CASSEGLAETQYF. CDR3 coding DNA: TGTGCCAGCAGTGAGGGACTAGCGGAGACCCAGTACTTC.

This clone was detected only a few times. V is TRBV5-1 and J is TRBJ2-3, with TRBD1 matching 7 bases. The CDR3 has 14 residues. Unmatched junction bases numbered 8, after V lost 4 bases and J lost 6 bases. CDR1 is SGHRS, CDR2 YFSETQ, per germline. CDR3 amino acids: CASSITGVGDTQYF. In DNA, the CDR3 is TGCGCCAGCAGCATAACAGGGGTGGGCGATACGCAGTATTTT.

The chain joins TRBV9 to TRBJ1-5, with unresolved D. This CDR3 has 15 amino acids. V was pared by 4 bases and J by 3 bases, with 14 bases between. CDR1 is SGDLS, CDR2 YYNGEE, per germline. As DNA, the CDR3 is TGTGCCAGCAGCCCTTCCGGGCGATACAATCAGCCCCAGCATTTT. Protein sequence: CASSPSGRYNQPQHF.

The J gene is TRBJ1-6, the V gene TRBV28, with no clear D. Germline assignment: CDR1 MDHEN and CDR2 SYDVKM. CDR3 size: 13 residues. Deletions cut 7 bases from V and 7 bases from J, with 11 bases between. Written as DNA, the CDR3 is TGTGCCAGCAAGCGGGCCTCAAATTCACCCCTCCACTTT. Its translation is CASKRASNSPLHF.

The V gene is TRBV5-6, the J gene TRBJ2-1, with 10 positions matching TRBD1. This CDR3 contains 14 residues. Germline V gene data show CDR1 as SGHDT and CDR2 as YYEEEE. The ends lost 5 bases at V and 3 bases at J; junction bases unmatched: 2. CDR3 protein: CASRDRGFYNEQFF. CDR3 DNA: TGTGCCAGCAGGGACAGGGGGTTCTACAATGAGCAGTTCTTC.

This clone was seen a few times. The CDR3 loop reads CASSYQHNEKLFF. The CDR3 DNA reads TGCGCCAGCAGCTATCAGCATAATGAAAAACTGTTTTTT. The V and J genes are TRBV5-1 and TRBJ1-4; no definite D call. In germline, CDR1 is SGHRS, CDR2 YFSETQ. The CDR3 covers 13 residues. V lost 3 bases to trimming and J lost 4 bases, with 7 bases between them.

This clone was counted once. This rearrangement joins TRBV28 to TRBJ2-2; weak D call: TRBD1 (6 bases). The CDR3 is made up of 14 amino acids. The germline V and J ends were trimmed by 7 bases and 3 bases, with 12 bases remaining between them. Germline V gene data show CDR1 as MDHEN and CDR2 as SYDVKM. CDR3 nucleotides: TGTGCCAGCATCGAGGGACATCACACCGGGGAGCTGTTTTTT. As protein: CASIEGHHTGELFF.

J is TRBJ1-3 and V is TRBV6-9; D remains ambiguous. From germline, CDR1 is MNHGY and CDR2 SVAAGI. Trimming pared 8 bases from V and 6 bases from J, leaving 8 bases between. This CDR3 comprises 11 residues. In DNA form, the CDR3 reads TGTGCCAGCGCCCACAAAAACACCATATATTTT. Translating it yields CASAHKNTIYF.

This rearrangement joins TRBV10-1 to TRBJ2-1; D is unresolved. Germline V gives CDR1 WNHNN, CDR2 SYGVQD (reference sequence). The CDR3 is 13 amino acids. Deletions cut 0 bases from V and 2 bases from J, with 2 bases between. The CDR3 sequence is CASSESAYNEQFF. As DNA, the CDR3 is TGCGCCAGCAGTGAGTCGGCCTACAATGAGCAGTTCTTC.

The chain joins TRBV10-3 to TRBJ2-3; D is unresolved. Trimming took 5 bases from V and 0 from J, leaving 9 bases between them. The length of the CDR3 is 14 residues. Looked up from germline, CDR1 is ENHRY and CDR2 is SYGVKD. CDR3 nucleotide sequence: TGTGCCATCAGTTTGCGACTTAGCACAGATACGCAGTATTTT. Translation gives CAISLRLSTDTQYF.

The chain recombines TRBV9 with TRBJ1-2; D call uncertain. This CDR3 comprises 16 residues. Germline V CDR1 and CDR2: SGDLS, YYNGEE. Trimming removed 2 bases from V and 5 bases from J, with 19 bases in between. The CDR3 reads CASSVRAQPPSYGYTF. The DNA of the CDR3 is TGTGCCAGCAGCGTCCGGGCCCAGCCACCCAGTTATGGCTACACCTTC.

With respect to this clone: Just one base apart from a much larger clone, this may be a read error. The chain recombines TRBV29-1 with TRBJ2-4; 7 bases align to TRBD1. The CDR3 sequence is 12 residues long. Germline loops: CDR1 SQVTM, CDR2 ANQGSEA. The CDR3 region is CNVRGSKNIQYF. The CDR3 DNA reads TGCAACGTCAGGGGGTCCAAAAACATTCAGTACTTC.

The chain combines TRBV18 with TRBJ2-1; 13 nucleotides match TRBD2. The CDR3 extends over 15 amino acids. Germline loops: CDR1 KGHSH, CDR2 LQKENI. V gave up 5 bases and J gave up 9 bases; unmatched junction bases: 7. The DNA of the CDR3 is TGTGCCAGCTCATCGGGACTAGCGGGAATGATTGAGCAGTTCTTC. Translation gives CASSSGLAGMIEQFF.

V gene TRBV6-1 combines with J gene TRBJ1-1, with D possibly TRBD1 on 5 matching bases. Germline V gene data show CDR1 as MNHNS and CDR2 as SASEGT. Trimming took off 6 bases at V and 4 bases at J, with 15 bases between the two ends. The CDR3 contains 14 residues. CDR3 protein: CASRWAERGTEAFF. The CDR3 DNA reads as TGTGCCAGCAGATGGGCAGAGAGGGGCACTGAAGCTTTCTTT.